The 25 T cell receptor beta chains presented below share a single source sample, sequenced in a study of blood T cell repertoires in COVID-19. Measured with immunoSEQ multiplex PCR; TCRdb has only the in-frame clones, and not every one. This repertoire shows just over 85,000 clones, roughly nine tenths found once; its top ten account for more than 8%. Sequences were obtained from peripheral blood. These receptors all stem from a man in his forties or fifties with acute or convalescent COVID-19.

The CDR3 sequence: CASSANTGLAGQETQYF. CDR3 sequence (DNA): TGCGCCAGCAGCGCAAACACGGGACTAGCGGGCCAAGAGACCCAGTACTTC. The J gene is TRBJ2-5, the V gene TRBV5-1; 12 bases fit TRBD2. This CDR3 contains 17 residues. Germline V gene lookup returns CDR1 SGHRS and CDR2 YFSETQ. V was pared by 4 bases and J by 1 base, with 8 bases of the junction left unmatched.

The J gene is TRBJ2-2, the V gene TRBV24-1; D is ambiguous. The CDR3 totals 14 residues. CDR1 is KGHDR, CDR2 SFDVKD, per germline. With 10 bases removed from V and 2 bases from J, the gap between germline ends came to 13 bases. In DNA, the CDR3 is TGTGCCACGGAGAACCGGTTTAACACCGGGGAGCTGTTTTTT. Protein sequence: CATENRFNTGELFF.

The chain couples TRBV6-5 to TRBJ1-1; possibly TRBD1 for D (6 bases). The CDR3 spans 14 residues. Germline V lookup: CDR1 MNHEY, CDR2 SVGAGI. V gave up 4 bases and J gave up 4 bases, with 13 bases separating them. CDR3 residues: CASSSEQGPTEAFF. CDR3 nucleotides: TGTGCCAGCAGTTCCGAACAGGGTCCCACTGAAGCTTTCTTT.

The DNA for the CDR3 is TGCGCCAGCAGCTTGGGGCTAGCGGGGGGCACTAGCACAGATACGCAGTATTTT. It yields the protein CASSLGLAGGTSTDTQYF. This chain connects TRBV5-1 to TRBJ2-3; 11 bases align to TRBD2. The CDR3 is 18 amino acids. J gave up 0 bases and V 0 bases, and 6 bases lay outside the gene matches. CDR1 is SGHRS, CDR2 YFSETQ, per germline.

The V gene is TRBV23-1, the J gene TRBJ1-1; no reliable D call. TRBV23-1 is annotated as an ORF whose role is uncertain. The V end lost 0 bases, the J end lost 1 base, and 15 bases lay between the germline ends. The CDR3 runs 17 residues. CDR3 nucleotides: TGCGCCAGCAGTCAATCCCGCAGGAGGGTTGAGAACACTGAAGCTTTCTTT. This sequence encodes CASSQSRRRVENTEAFF.

This clone was detected only once. The V gene is TRBV27, the J gene TRBJ2-2; D is uncertain. The CDR3 consists of 13 residues. V was cut by 7 bases and J by 1 base, with 7 bases left in between. The germline gives CDR1 MNHEY, CDR2 SMNVEV (reference sequence). The chain's CDR3 is CASKDWNTGELFF. The CDR3 DNA follows: TGTGCCAGCAAAGACTGGAACACCGGGGAGCTGTTTTTT.

The chain couples TRBV30 to TRBJ1-1; TRBD1 is a possible D gene (5 bases). CDR1 and CDR2 from the germline V gene are GTSNPN and SVGIG (reference sequence). CDR3 length: 15 residues. Trimming shortened V by 5 bases and J by 0 bases, and 16 bases separated the two germline ends. The CDR3 DNA follows: TGTGCCTGGGGGTCGTCTGGCAGGGTGAACACTGAAGCTTTCTTT. Translation gives CAWGSSGRVNTEAFF.

The chain recombines TRBV30 with TRBJ1-1; D not certain. V was trimmed by 4 bases and J by 5 bases, leaving 14 bases between them. Germline-derived CDR1 and CDR2 are GTSNPN and SVGIG (reference sequence). The CDR3 runs 13 residues. In nucleotides, the CDR3 is TGTGCCTGGACTACAGCTGCGGGGACTGAAGCTTTCTTT. Its protein is CAWTTAAGTEAFF. Based on the CDR3 plus reference TRBV30 and TRBJ1-1, the full variable domain is SQTIHQWPATLVQPVGSPLSLECTVEGTSNPNLYWYRQAAGRGLQLLFYSVGIGQISSEVPQNLSASRPQDRQFILSSKKLLLSDSGFYLCAWTTAAGTEAFFGQGTRLTVV.

The chain couples TRBV7-6 to TRBJ2-3; 8 nucleotides line up with TRBD1. The CDR3 runs 16 residues. The germline gives CDR1 SGHVS, CDR2 FNYEAQ. After removal of 5 bases from V and 3 bases from J, the junction contained 10 bases not matched to a gene. The DNA for the CDR3 is TGTGCCAGCAGCGGAGCCAGGGGGCTGAGGACAGATACGCAGTATTTT. Translation: CASSGARGLRTDTQYF.

The chain has TRBV29-1 and TRBJ1-2; D gene uncertain. The CDR3 loop spans 11 amino acids. The V end was cut by 4 bases, the J end by 3 bases, with 6 bases between. Germline V gene lookup returns CDR1 SQVTM and CDR2 ANQGSEA. The CDR3 region has the DNA TGCAGCGTTGTATCCGACTATGGCTACACCTTC. This codes for CSVVSDYGYTF.

A remark on this clone: In the same sample, other DNA sequences code for this CDR3. The V call is TRBV12-3 or TRBV12-4, the J call TRBJ1-1, with 7 bases aligning to TRBD1. The CDR3 length is 12 residues. The V and J ends lost 6 bases and 4 bases, in that order; junction bases with no gene match: 2. The chain's CDR3 is CASSRQGTEAFF. In nucleotides, the CDR3 is TGTGCCAGCAGCCGACAGGGCACTGAAGCTTTCTTT.

V usage is TRBV6-5 and J usage is TRBJ2-4; D is unresolved. The CDR3 has 14 amino acids. The germline V and J ends were trimmed by 7 bases and 0 bases, with 10 bases remaining between them. The germline V gene encodes CDR1 MNHEY and CDR2 SVGAGI. CDR3 nucleotide sequence: TGTGCCAGCATCGAAGGAGTAGCCAAAAACATTCAGTACTTC. This gives the protein CASIEGVAKNIQYF.

This chain connects TRBV7-3 to TRBJ2-7; the D gene is possibly TRBD1 (7 bases). This CDR3 contains 13 residues. Germline-derived CDR1 and CDR2 are SGHTA and FQGTGA. Trimming left V 11 bases short and J 2 bases short, with 16 bases between. The chain's CDR3 is CAVTRGQTYEQYV. Here the CDR3 DNA reads TGTGCCGTCACGCGGGGACAGACCTACGAGCAGTACGTC.

The chain joins TRBV18 to TRBJ1-4, with 9 bases identical to TRBD1. The germline CDR1 and CDR2 sequences are KGHSH and LQKENI. The CDR3 is 14 amino acids. V gave up 5 bases and J gave up 11 bases; unmatched junction bases: 9. The CDR3 protein is CASSSGGQGDKLFF. In DNA, the CDR3 is TGTGCCAGCTCATCAGGGGGACAGGGTGACAAACTGTTTTTT.

This clone showed up just once. The chain carries TRBV5-1 and TRBJ1-3; TRBD1 matches 11 bases. The trim removed 4 bases at V and 8 bases at J, leaving 2 bases unmatched. Germline-derived CDR1 and CDR2 are SGHRS and YFSETQ. This CDR3 is 13 amino acids long. DNA for the CDR3: TGCGCCAGCAGCAGGGACAGGGGGGACACCATATATTTT. It codes for CASSRDRGDTIYF. The full variable domain, with the rest looked up from reference TRBV5-1 and TRBJ1-3, is KAGVTQTPRYLIKTRGQQVTLSCSPISGHRSVSWYQQTPGQGLQFLFEYFSETQRNKGNFPGRFSGRQFSNSRSEMNVSTLELGDSALYLCASSRDRGDTIYFGEGSWLTVV.

This clone was recorded only once. This chain joins TRBV5-6 and TRBJ1-5; a possible D gene is TRBD1 (6 bases). The CDR3 runs 14 residues. Trimming cost V 4 bases and J 3 bases, with 11 bases left between them. Looked up from germline, CDR1 is SGHDT and CDR2 is YYEEEE. CDR3 bases: TGTGCCAGCAGCCATCGGACAGTCAATCAGCCCCAGCATTTT. This sequence encodes CASSHRTVNQPQHF.

This chain joins TRBV11-2 and TRBJ2-5, with 7 bases lining up with TRBD1. Looked up from germline, CDR1 is SGHAT and CDR2 is FQNNGV. V was clipped by 1 base and J by 2 bases; unmatched bases: 1. The CDR3 totals 14 residues. CDR3: CASSLAGGQETQYF. DNA of the CDR3: TGTGCCAGCAGCTTAGCAGGGGGACAAGAGACCCAGTACTTC.

This chain connects TRBV6-6 to TRBJ2-2, with 11 bases aligning to TRBD1. The germline gives CDR1 MNHNY, CDR2 SVGAGI (reference sequence). Trimming removed 5 bases from V and 4 bases from J; junction bases left unmatched: 9. The CDR3 is 17 residues long. This CDR3 is CASSPSRDRGFTGELFF. CDR3 sequence (DNA): TGTGCCAGCAGTCCGTCCCGGGACAGGGGGTTCACCGGGGAGCTGTTTTTT.

The V gene is TRBV24-1, the J gene TRBJ2-2; 7 bases agree with TRBD1. CDR3 length: 16 amino acids. Germline V CDR1 and CDR2: KGHDR, SFDVKD. V lost 3 bases to trimming and J lost 3 bases; unmatched junction nucleotides: 6. The CDR3 sequence is CATSDLGQEHTGELFF. CDR3 bases: TGTGCCACCAGTGATCTAGGACAGGAGCACACCGGGGAGCTGTTTTTT.

V gene TRBV5-1 combines with J gene TRBJ1-2; TRBD1 might be the D (5 bases). The CDR3 totals 14 residues. Per the germline V gene, CDR1 is SGHRS and CDR2 is YFSETQ. The V and J ends lost 4 bases and 4 bases respectively, with 14 bases between them. The CDR3 DNA sequence: TGCGCCAGCAGCCTTGGGGCCGGGAGCTATGGCTACACCTTC. This sequence encodes CASSLGAGSYGYTF.

The V call is TRBV5-1, the J call TRBJ1-1; D gene unclear. The ends were cut back, 1 base at V and 6 bases at J, with 13 bases in the middle. CDR1 SGHRS and CDR2 YFSETQ come from the germline V gene. This CDR3 comprises 14 residues. CDR3 sequence: CASSLTRGGAEAFF. CDR3 nucleotides: TGCGCCAGCAGCTTGACTCGGGGAGGCGCTGAAGCTTTCTTT. Full variable domain (missing parts from reference TRBV5-1 and TRBJ1-1): KAGVTQTPRYLIKTRGQQVTLSCSPISGHRSVSWYQQTPGQGLQFLFEYFSETQRNKGNFPGRFSGRQFSNSRSEMNVSTLELGDSALYLCASSLTRGGAEAFFGQGTRLTVV.

V and J are TRBV5-1 and TRBJ2-2; 8 bases line up with TRBD1. Losses at the gene ends were 0 bases for V and 6 bases for J; bases not matched to a gene: 4. Germline V lookup: CDR1 SGHRS, CDR2 YFSETQ. This CDR3 is 15 amino acids long. CDR3 nucleotides: TGCGCCAGCAGCTTGGGGACAGGGATTTCCGGGGAGCTGTTTTTT. Translation gives CASSLGTGISGELFF. Looking up the rest from reference TRBV5-1 and TRBJ2-2 gives the full variable domain: KAGVTQTPRYLIKTRGQQVTLSCSPISGHRSVSWYQQTPGQGLQFLFEYFSETQRNKGNFPGRFSGRQFSNSRSEMNVSTLELGDSALYLCASSLGTGISGELFFGEGSRLTVL.

The chain uses TRBV6-5 and TRBJ1-1; TRBD1 might be the D (5 bases). Germline lookup yields CDR1 MNHEY and CDR2 SVGAGI. The CDR3 is made up of 13 amino acids. Trimming shortened V by 8 bases and J by 4 bases, and 14 bases separated the two germline ends. CDR3 nucleotides: TGTGCCAGCGGTTCGGACATAGGCACTGAAGCTTTCTTT. It is translated as CASGSDIGTEAFF.

This chain joins TRBV30 and TRBJ1-2; TRBD1 agrees at 7 bases. The CDR3 covers 14 residues. V dropped 2 bases and J dropped 2; count of bases not matched to a gene: 5. Looked up from germline, CDR1 is GTSNPN and CDR2 is SVGIG (reference sequence). CDR3 residues: CAWSTLTGNYGYTF. CDR3 nucleotides: TGTGCCTGGAGTACCCTGACAGGGAACTATGGCTACACCTTC.

The rearrangement joins TRBV28 to TRBJ1-1; 7 bases agree with TRBD1. V lost 5 bases to trimming and J lost 8 bases; unmatched junction nucleotides: 8. Germline V CDR1 and CDR2: MDHEN, SYDVKM. The CDR3 length is 13 residues. The CDR3 DNA sequence: TGTGCCAGCAGTCTGACAGGGAGTGGGGAAGCTTTCTTT. Its translation: CASSLTGSGEAFF.